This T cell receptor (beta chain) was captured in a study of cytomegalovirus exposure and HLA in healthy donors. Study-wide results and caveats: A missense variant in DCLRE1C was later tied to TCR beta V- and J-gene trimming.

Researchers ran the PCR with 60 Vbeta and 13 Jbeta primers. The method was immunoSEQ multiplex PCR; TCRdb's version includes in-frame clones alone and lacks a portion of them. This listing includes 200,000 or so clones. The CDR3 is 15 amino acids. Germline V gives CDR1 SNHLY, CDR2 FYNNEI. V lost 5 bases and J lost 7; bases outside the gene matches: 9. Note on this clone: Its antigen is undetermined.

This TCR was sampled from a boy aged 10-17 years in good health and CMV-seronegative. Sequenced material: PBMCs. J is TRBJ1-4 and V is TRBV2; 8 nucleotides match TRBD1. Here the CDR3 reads CASSPDRGKGEKLFF. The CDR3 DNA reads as TGTGCCAGCAGTCCAGACAGGGGTAAAGGTGAAAAACTGTTTTTT.